The 28 T cell receptor beta chains reported below all come from one sample, sequenced in a study of cytomegalovirus exposure and HLA in healthy donors. Sequencing was performed with immunoSEQ multiplex PCR; in TCRdb, only in-frame clones are kept and a portion is missing. The sample has about 160,000 clones, 75% to 90% seen once. Source material: PBMCs. The receptors were gathered from a woman between 18 and 30 years old in good health and CMV-seronegative.

This chain joins TRBV29-1 and TRBJ2-5; D possibly corresponds to TRBD2 (6 bases). This CDR3 has 14 residues. Germline V gene data show CDR1 as SQVTM and CDR2 as ANQGSEA. The V gene lost 6 bases and the J gene lost 7 bases, with 21 bases spanning the gap. The CDR3 DNA sequence: TGCAGCGTAATTCACCGGGACTCCGGGTGGACCCAGTACTTC. Protein product: CSVIHRDSGWTQYF.

The chain uses TRBV14 and TRBJ2-2, with D possibly being TRBD2 (6 bases). V dropped 2 bases and J dropped 1 base, with 11 bases sitting between them. CDR3 length: 16 amino acids. CDR1 and CDR2 (germline): SGHDN, FVKESK. CDR3 DNA sequence: TGTGCCAGCAGCCAACCGGCGGGGAGGAACACCGGGGAGCTGTTTTTT. Translated: CASSQPAGRNTGELFF.

The rearrangement joins TRBV9 to TRBJ1-2; 9 bases line up with TRBD1. V shed 2 bases, J shed 8 bases, and the junction held 7 bases outside the gene matches. This CDR3 is built from 14 residues. CDR1 is SGDLS, CDR2 YYNGEE, per germline. The CDR3 nucleotides are TGTGCCAGCAGCGTTCAACAGGGGGCCGAGGGCTACACCTTC. Encoded protein: CASSVQQGAEGYTF.

The chain couples TRBV6-6 to TRBJ1-1; D may be TRBD1 (5 bases). This CDR3 comprises 12 residues. Trimming pared 4 bases from V and 5 bases from J, leaving 8 bases between. Germline V CDR1 and CDR2: MNHNY, SVGAGI (reference sequence). The CDR3 reads CASSWGGTEAFF. In DNA form, the CDR3 reads TGTGCCAGCAGTTGGGGGGGGACTGAAGCTTTCTTT.

This clone was seen more than once but under ten times. The chain uses TRBV5-6 and TRBJ2-3, with TRBD1 identical over 7 bases. The germline gives CDR1 SGHDT, CDR2 YYEEEE. After removal of 4 bases from V and 10 bases from J, the junction contained 12 bases not matched to a gene. The CDR3 runs 14 residues. For the CDR3, the DNA is TGTGCCAGCAGCCAGGGACAGATGGGCTTGGCGCAGTATTTT. This codes for CASSQGQMGLAQYF.

The chain carries TRBV25-1 and TRBJ2-1; TRBD2 aligns across 9 bases. The CDR3 extends over 17 amino acids. Germline CDR1 reads MGHDK; CDR2 reads SYGVNS. Unmatched junction bases numbered 11, after V lost 4 bases and J lost 4 bases. CDR3 residues: CASSGTSAGPPYNEQFF. CDR3 in DNA: TGTGCCAGCAGTGGGACTAGCGCCGGCCCCCCTTACAATGAGCAGTTCTTC. Combining the CDR3 with reference TRBV25-1 and TRBJ2-1 gives the whole variable domain EADIYQTPRYLVIGTGKKITLECSQTMGHDKMYWYQQDPGMELHLIHYSYGVNSTEKGDLSSESTVSRIRTEHFPLTLESARPSHTSQYLCASSGTSAGPPYNEQFFGPGTRLTVL.

This clone was counted between two and nine times. The chain employs TRBV6-1 and TRBJ2-1; 9 bases line up with TRBD2. Germline lookup yields CDR1 MNHNS and CDR2 SASEGT. V was clipped by 6 bases and J by 8 bases; unmatched bases: 8. CDR3 length equals 14 residues. The CDR3: CASRAGGPVHEQFF. The CDR3 DNA is TGTGCCAGCAGGGCGGGAGGGCCGGTCCATGAGCAGTTCTTC.

This clone was seen only once. The chain joins TRBV5-1 to TRBJ2-1; D perhaps matches TRBD2 (5 bases). Germline loops: CDR1 SGHRS, CDR2 YFSETQ. V was cut by 5 bases and J by 7 bases, with 10 bases left in between. The CDR3 has 12 residues. CDR3 region: CASRRDSNEQFF. In DNA, the CDR3 is TGCGCCAGCAGGAGGGATTCTAATGAGCAGTTCTTC.

This sequence joins TRBV6-1 and TRBJ2-3; 8 bases match TRBD2. Germline CDR1 MNHNS, CDR2 SASEGT. V was clipped by 1 base and J by 4 bases; unmatched bases: 4. The CDR3 extends over 15 amino acids. The chain's CDR3 is CASSEETGGADTQYF. The CDR3 nucleotides read TGTGCCAGCAGTGAAGAAACGGGGGGGGCAGATACGCAGTATTTT.

The chain uses TRBV5-4 and TRBJ2-3, with 7 nucleotides matching TRBD1. The CDR3 loop spans 15 amino acids. After removal of 4 bases from V and 1 base from J, the junction contained 6 bases not matched to a gene. The germline CDR1 and CDR2 sequences are SGHNT and YYREEE (reference sequence). This CDR3 is CASSLGQVRTDTQYF. The CDR3 bases are TGTGCCAGCAGCCTTGGACAGGTACGCACAGATACGCAGTATTTT.

Here the CDR3 reads CASTRGDGNQPQHF. The CDR3 DNA sequence: TGTGCCAGCACCCGGGGGGACGGCAATCAGCCCCAGCATTTT. The J gene is TRBJ1-5, the V gene TRBV2, with a possible D match to TRBD1 (5 bases). Trimming stripped 7 bases from V and 2 bases from J, with 12 bases between. The CDR3 extends over 14 amino acids. Germline V gives CDR1 SNHLY, CDR2 FYNNEI.

A few counts support this clone. This rearrangement joins TRBV6-1 to TRBJ2-2; 8 bases agree with TRBD1. J lost 2 bases, V lost 8 bases, and 7 bases had no gene match. The CDR3 is 15 residues long. The V gene's germline CDR1 is MNHNS and CDR2 SASEGT. The CDR3: CASVDRGENTGELFF. DNA for the CDR3: TGTGCCAGCGTTGACAGGGGCGAAAACACCGGGGAGCTGTTTTTT.

Only a few counts were recorded for this clone. The V call is TRBV7-8, the J call TRBJ2-2, with D tentatively TRBD1 (6 bases). Germline V gene data show CDR1 as SGHVS and CDR2 as FQNEAQ. The V gene lost 5 bases and the J gene lost 6 bases, with 19 bases spanning the gap. The CDR3 length is 16 residues. The CDR3, as DNA: TGTGCCAGCAGCCTACGAACAGGGAACGTCGCCGGGGAGCTGTTTTTT. Encoded protein: CASSLRTGNVAGELFF.

The rearrangement joins TRBV18 to TRBJ2-2; TRBD1 agrees at 8 bases. With 3 bases clipped from V and 1 base from J, the junction kept 4 bases outside the gene matches. CDR1 is KGHSH, CDR2 LQKENI, per germline. CDR3 length: 16 amino acids. CDR3 loop: CASSPAGGLNTGELFF. For the CDR3, the DNA is TGTGCCAGCTCACCCGCAGGGGGCCTGAACACCGGGGAGCTGTTTTTT.

The rearrangement uses TRBV4-3 and TRBJ1-2, with TRBD1 matching over 8 bases. CDR3 length equals 15 residues. V was clipped by 0 bases and J by 4 bases; unmatched bases: 4. CDR1 LGHNA and CDR2 YSLEER come from the germline V gene. The CDR3 region is CASSQDWTGSYGYTF. The CDR3 DNA is TGCGCCAGCAGCCAAGATTGGACAGGGAGCTATGGCTACACCTTC.

The chain is built from TRBV7-2 and TRBJ2-4; weak D call: TRBD1 (6 bases). Trimming removed 5 bases at V and 1 base at J, with 15 bases between. Germline values: CDR1 SGHTA, CDR2 FQGNSA. The CDR3 spans 16 residues. The CDR3 loop reads CASSGITGLAKNIQYF. CDR3 DNA: TGTGCCAGCAGCGGAATTACAGGGCTCGCCAAAAACATTCAGTACTTC. Variable domain in full (rest from reference TRBV7-2 and TRBJ2-4): GAGVSQSPSNKVTEKGKDVELRCDPISGHTALYWYRQSLGQGLEFLIYFQGNSAPDKSGLPSDRFSAERTGGSVSTLTIQRTQQEDSAVYLCASSGITGLAKNIQYFGAGTRLSVL.

The rearrangement links TRBV7-2 to TRBJ1-5; 8 bases agree with TRBD1. The junction had 6 bases not matched to a gene; V was cut back by 4 bases and J by 7 bases. This CDR3 comprises 14 residues. The germline gives CDR1 SGHTA, CDR2 FQGNSA. CDR3: CASSYRGGPQPQHF. The CDR3 DNA follows: TGTGCCAGCAGCTACAGGGGGGGCCCACAGCCCCAGCATTTT.

The rearrangement links TRBV7-9 to TRBJ2-7; maybe TRBD2 (6 bases). V lost 0 bases, J lost 3 bases, and 12 bases lay in between. Germline V gene sequence: CDR1 SEHNR, CDR2 FQNEAQ (reference sequence). The CDR3 spans 15 residues. The CDR3 DNA reads TGTGCCAGCAGCTTAGCGGGTCTAGCGAGCTACGAGCAGTACTTC. Amino acid sequence: CASSLAGLASYEQYF. The full variable domain, rest sourced from reference TRBV7-9 and TRBJ2-7, is DTGVSQNPRHKITKRGQNVTFRCDPISEHNRLYWYRQTLGQGPEFLTYFQNEAQLEKSRLLSDRFSAERPKGSFSTLEIQRTEQGDSAMYLCASSLAGLASYEQYFGPGTRLTVT.

This clone was seen a few times. The genes are TRBV7-9 and TRBJ2-1; no firm D call. V was clipped by 1 base and J by 7 bases, with 5 bases between them. This CDR3 comprises 12 residues. Looked up from germline, CDR1 is SEHNR and CDR2 is FQNEAQ (reference sequence). The CDR3 loop is CASSLGANEQFF. Here the CDR3 DNA reads TGTGCCAGCAGCTTAGGGGCTAATGAGCAGTTCTTC.

The CDR3 sequence is CASSLRAGGTYEQYF. CDR3 bases: TGTGCCAGCAGTTTAAGGGCAGGGGGAACGTACGAGCAGTACTTC. V usage is TRBV27 and J usage is TRBJ2-7; TRBD1 matches 7 bases. Trimming at V came to 2 bases and at J to 4 bases, leaving 8 bases not matched to a gene. Germline loops: CDR1 MNHEY, CDR2 SMNVEV (reference sequence). The CDR3 is made up of 15 amino acids.

The rearrangement joins TRBV5-6 to TRBJ2-5; D may be TRBD1 (6 bases). The ends were cut back, 0 bases at V and 1 base at J, with 10 bases in the middle. This CDR3 is 15 amino acids long. CDR1 SGHDT and CDR2 YYEEEE come from the germline V gene. CDR3 sequence (DNA): TGTGCCAGCAGCTTGGAATGGGACATCCAAGAGACCCAGTACTTC. Amino acids: CASSLEWDIQETQYF.

This CDR3 is CASSLVVPGSPLHF. The CDR3 coding sequence is TGTGCCAGCTCACTGGTGGTACCGGGGTCACCCCTCCACTTT. The chain employs TRBV18 and TRBJ1-6; D remains unclear. This CDR3 is built from 14 residues. V was trimmed by 4 bases and J by 10 bases, leaving 14 bases between them. The germline V gene has CDR1 KGHSH and CDR2 LQKENI. Full variable domain (outside the CDR3, taken from reference TRBV18 and TRBJ1-6): NAGVMQNPRHLVRRRGQEARLRCSPMKGHSHVYWYRQLPEEGLKFMVYLQKENIIDESGMPKERFSAEFPKEGPSILRIQQVVRGDSAAYFCASSLVVPGSPLHFGNGTRLTVT.

V gene TRBV9 combines with J gene TRBJ2-3; 14 bases fit TRBD2. Germline loops: CDR1 SGDLS, CDR2 YYNGEE. The ends lost 0 bases at V and 2 bases at J; junction bases unmatched: 5. This CDR3 contains 18 residues. The CDR3, as DNA: TGTGCCAGCAGCGTAGGAGGACTAGCGGGGGGTTTCACAGATACGCAGTATTTT. It is translated as CASSVGGLAGGFTDTQYF.

There are a few counts of this clone. The chain carries TRBV15 and TRBJ2-1, with a tentative D call TRBD2 (5 bases). Trimming shortened V by 8 bases and J by 7 bases, and 21 bases separated the two germline ends. The CDR3 consists of 15 residues. The V gene's germline CDR1 is LNHNV and CDR2 YYDKDF (reference sequence). The CDR3 region has the DNA TGTGCCACCGCCAACCCTAGCAACCCCAGGAATGAGCAGTTCTTC. Translating gives CATANPSNPRNEQFF.

This clone was counted a single time. The CDR3 DNA sequence: TGTGCCAGCAGCACAGGGGGGCTTGGAAACACCATATATTTT. Translation: CASSTGGLGNTIYF. V usage is TRBV5-8 and J usage is TRBJ1-3, with 8 bases lining up with TRBD1. The CDR3 totals 14 residues. V lost 4 bases and J lost 3; bases outside the gene matches: 3. The germline CDR1 and CDR2 sequences are SGHTS and YDEGEE. Based on the CDR3 plus reference TRBV5-8 and TRBJ1-3, the full variable domain is EAGVTQSPTHLIKTRGQQATLRCSPISGHTSVYWYQQALGLGLQFLLWYDEGEERNRGNFPPRFSGRQFPNYSSELNVNALELEDSALYLCASSTGGLGNTIYFGEGSWLTVV.

The gene calls are TRBV30 and TRBJ2-7; 12 bases are a match to TRBD2. The CDR3 is made up of 14 amino acids. Trimming at V came to 5 bases and at J to 9 bases, leaving 11 bases not matched to a gene. Germline lookup yields CDR1 GTSNPN and CDR2 SVGIG (reference sequence). This chain's CDR3 is CAWGSSGGELRQYF. The DNA for the CDR3 is TGTGCCTGGGGTTCTAGCGGGGGGGAATTGAGGCAGTACTTC.

In this sample, this clone turned up a few times. The chain employs TRBV4-3 and TRBJ2-2, with D perhaps matching TRBD2 (5 bases). Looked up from germline, CDR1 is LGHNA and CDR2 is YSLEER. The CDR3 loop spans 14 amino acids. Between the trimmed V and J ends, which lost 3 bases and 8 bases, there was a span of 13 bases. The DNA of the CDR3 is TGCGCCAGCAGCCAGATAGCGAGCGGAGGGGAGCTGTTTTTT. This translates into CASSQIASGGELFF.

The chain couples TRBV7-9 to TRBJ1-2, with 8 positions matching TRBD1. This CDR3 is 14 amino acids long. Germline V gene data show CDR1 as SEHNR and CDR2 as FQNEAQ (reference sequence). The V segment lost 5 bases and the J segment 5 bases; nucleotides outside the gene matches: 7. The DNA of the CDR3 is TGTGCCAGCAGCCCAGGGGGCGAGAGATATGGCTACACCTTC. This codes for CASSPGGERYGYTF.